This is a list of T cell receptor beta chains from one sample in a study of T cells after yellow fever vaccination. Each CDR3 protein is one row after TCRdb ran MiXCR on the 5' RACE reads. The sample lists around 340,000 distinct CDR3 sequences; about 8.7% were seen once. Material: PBMCs, obtained on the day of the first yellow fever vaccination. The receptors derive from a man in his late teens or twenties who received the YFV17D yellow fever vaccine. Both conserved end residues are part of each CDR3. D genes are given only for firm matches. Clone size, where shown, is once, few, many, or a class for clones that have expanded.

j_call clone_size d_call v_call cdr3_aa cdr3_nt
TRBJ1-2 few - TRBV12-3/TRBV12-4 CASSPWGGVGYTF TGTGCCAGCAGTCCCTGGGGGGGCGTAGGCTACACCTTC
TRBJ2-5 many - TRBV5-5 CASSLGQMQETQYF TGTGCCAGCAGCTTAGGACAGATGCAAGAGACCCAGTACTTC
TRBJ2-1 - TRBD2 TRBV25-1 CATDRPSGGSYNEQFF TGTGCCACCGACCGTCCTAGCGGGGGGTCCTACAATGAGCAGTTCTTC
TRBJ2-1 many TRBD2 TRBV5-1 CASSLDSGAKYNEQFF TGCGCCAGCAGCTTGGATAGCGGGGCCAAATACAATGAGCAGTTCTTC
TRBJ1-1 - - TRBV7-3 CASSLTGFSNTEAFF TGTGCCAGCAGCTTAACAGGGTTTTCGAACACTGAAGCTTTCTTT
TRBJ2-2 many TRBD2 TRBV4-1 CASSQASGVDGELFF TGCGCCAGCAGCCAAGCAAGCGGGGTTGACGGGGAGCTGTTTTTT
TRBJ1-1 few - TRBV12-3/TRBV12-4 CASSYLDTEAFF TGTGCCAGCAGTTACCTAGACACTGAAGCTTTCTTT
TRBJ2-5 many - TRBV25-1 CASSEWISEGEETQYF TGTGCCAGCAGTGAATGGATTAGCGAGGGGGAAGAGACCCAGTACTTC
TRBJ2-7 - - TRBV7-8 CASSLVVGGNEQYF TGTGCCAGCAGCTTAGTAGTTGGGGGGAATGAGCAGTACTTC
TRBJ2-3 - - TRBV5-6 CASSPGPVLPDTQYF TGTGCCAGCAGCCCCGGGCCGGTCCTACCCGATACGCAGTATTTT
TRBJ2-3 - - TRBV10-3 CAISVQGTSTDTQYF TGTGCCATCAGTGTACAGGGGACTAGCACAGATACGCAGTATTTT
TRBJ1-3 - TRBD1 TRBV7-2 CASSSRAGGSSGNTIYF TGTGCCAGCAGCAGTCGGGCAGGGGGTTCCTCTGGAAACACCATATATTTT
TRBJ2-5 - TRBD2 TRBV7-6 CASSLRLAGLQETQYF TGTGCCAGCAGCCTTCGACTAGCGGGACTGCAAGAGACCCAGTACTTC
TRBJ1-2 few - TRBV28 CASSRGNYGYTF TGTGCCAGCAGTCGCGGAAACTATGGCTACACCTTC
TRBJ1-1 few - TRBV6-5 CASSYFSRHLVTEAFF TGTGCCAGCAGTTACTTTTCGAGACACCTAGTCACTGAAGCTTTCTTT
TRBJ2-5 many - TRBV12-3/TRBV12-4 CASSSTGLPQVQYF TGTGCCAGCAGTTCCACGGGACTCCCCCAGGTCCAGTACTTC
TRBJ2-3 few - TRBV7-2 CASSPWTLSHPDTQYF TGTGCCAGCAGCCCCTGGACCTTGAGTCACCCGGATACGCAGTATTTT
TRBJ2-2 many - TRBV20-1 CSARLQNTGELFF TGCAGTGCTAGGTTGCAGAACACCGGGGAGCTGTTTTTT
TRBJ1-4 many - TRBV7-9 CASSLWFTPGVGEKLFF TGTGCCAGCAGCTTATGGTTTACCCCCGGAGTTGGCGAAAAACTGTTTTTT
TRBJ2-1 few - TRBV5-1 CASSLATLNEQFF TGCGCCAGCAGCTTGGCCACCCTCAATGAGCAGTTCTTC
TRBJ2-1 few - TRBV11-2 CASSLVPGAVSSYNEQFF TGTGCCAGCAGCTTAGTTCCGGGGGCCGTGAGCTCCTACAATGAGCAGTTCTTC
TRBJ1-1 - - TRBV10-3 CASQGSQNTEAFF TGTGCCAGTCAGGGCTCCCAGAACACTGAAGCTTTCTTT
TRBJ2-3 - - TRBV6-2/TRBV6-3 CASSYRRAGWKPDTQYF TGTGCCAGCAGCTACCGACGGGCAGGCTGGAAGCCAGATACGCAGTATTTT
TRBJ2-5 many - TRBV5-1 CASSSRLRGQETQYF TGCGCCAGCAGCTCGAGGCTACGGGGCCAAGAGACCCAGTACTTC
TRBJ1-5 few TRBD1 TRBV19 CASSSPQGGQPQHF TGTGCCAGTAGTAGCCCACAGGGGGGTCAGCCCCAGCATTTT
TRBJ2-5 few - TRBV6-1 CASSRYGGLETQYF TGTGCCAGCAGCAGATATGGGGGGCTGGAGACCCAGTACTTC
TRBJ1-3 - - TRBV7-9 CASSLLVGGGNTIYF TGTGCCAGCAGCTTACTTGTAGGGGGAGGAAACACCATATATTTT
TRBJ1-5 many - TRBV9 CASTEVYLGGALNQPQHF TGTGCCAGCACCGAGGTGTACCTGGGTGGGGCCCTTAATCAGCCCCAGCATTTT
TRBJ2-7 few - TRBV3-1 CASSQELASGEQYF TGTGCCAGCAGCCAAGAATTGGCGTCGGGCGAGCAGTACTTC
TRBJ1-4 many TRBD1 TRBV12-3/TRBV12-4 CASSPGQGNEKLFF TGTGCCAGCAGCCCGGGACAGGGCAATGAAAAACTGTTTTTT
TRBJ2-2 many - TRBV4-3 CASSQDKSHTGELFF TGCGCCAGCAGCCAAGATAAAAGCCACACCGGGGAGCTGTTTTTT
TRBJ1-1 few - TRBV28 CASSLYAEAFF TGTGCCAGCAGTTTGTATGCTGAAGCTTTCTTT
TRBJ2-5 few - TRBV6-5 CASSYGSGETQYF TGTGCCAGCAGTTACGGGAGTGGAGAGACCCAGTACTTC
TRBJ1-2 few - TRBV7-8 CASSLVMLHGYTF TGTGCCAGCAGCTTAGTGATGCTCCATGGCTACACCTTC
TRBJ1-6 - TRBD1 TRBV11-2 CASARQGTYSPLHF TGTGCCAGCGCTCGACAGGGGACCTATTCACCCCTCCACTTT
TRBJ1-2 - - TRBV5-1 CASNLRGRPYGYTF TGCGCCAGCAACTTAAGAGGACGGCCCTATGGCTACACCTTC
TRBJ1-4 many - TRBV5-4 CASRPDSSGEKLFF TGTGCCAGCAGACCGGACAGTTCGGGTGAAAAACTGTTTTTT
TRBJ1-2 - - TRBV4-1 CASSQLGATQANYGYTF TGCGCCAGCAGCCAACTCGGGGCGACACAGGCAAACTATGGCTACACCTTC
TRBJ1-2 few - TRBV5-4 CAIGQSNYGYTF TGTGCCATCGGACAGTCTAACTATGGCTACACCTTC
TRBJ1-6 - - TRBV4-1 CASSHLDRSDSPLHF TGCGCCAGCAGCCACCTTGACAGGTCAGATTCACCCCTCCACTTT
TRBJ1-2 - - TRBV5-1 CASSLASRGIYTF TGCGCCAGCAGCTTAGCATCCAGGGGTATCTACACCTTC
TRBJ2-3 few - TRBV7-6 CASAGASTDTQYF TGTGCCAGCGCGGGGGCCAGCACAGATACGCAGTATTTT
TRBJ1-1 few TRBD1 TRBV4-2 CASSQRTGRTEAFF TGTGCCAGCAGCCAAAGGACAGGGAGGACTGAAGCTTTCTTT
TRBJ2-1 - - TRBV6-1 CASRPGWTLYNEQFF TGTGCCAGCAGACCCGGTTGGACACTATACAATGAGCAGTTCTTC
TRBJ2-3 few - TRBV27 CASSLRGLGVSTDTQYF TGTGCCAGCAGTTTGAGGGGTCTCGGTGTTAGCACAGATACGCAGTATTTT
TRBJ2-3 - - TRBV7-9 CASSFSTSTDTQYF TGTGCCAGCAGCTTCTCGACGAGCACAGATACGCAGTATTTT
TRBJ2-1 few TRBD2 TRBV5-1 CASSLLAGGDEQFF TGCGCCAGCAGCTTACTAGCGGGGGGCGATGAGCAGTTCTTC
TRBJ2-3 few - TRBV7-2 CASREGYTQYF TGTGCCAGCAGGGAGGGGTATACGCAGTATTTT
TRBJ2-3 once TRBD2 TRBV20-1 CSASAGGDTDTQYF TGCAGTGCTTCGGCGGGGGGGGACACAGATACGCAGTATTTT
TRBJ2-2 few TRBD1 TRBV19 CASKPGQQNTGELFF TGTGCCAGTAAGCCGGGACAGCAGAACACCGGGGAGCTGTTTTTT